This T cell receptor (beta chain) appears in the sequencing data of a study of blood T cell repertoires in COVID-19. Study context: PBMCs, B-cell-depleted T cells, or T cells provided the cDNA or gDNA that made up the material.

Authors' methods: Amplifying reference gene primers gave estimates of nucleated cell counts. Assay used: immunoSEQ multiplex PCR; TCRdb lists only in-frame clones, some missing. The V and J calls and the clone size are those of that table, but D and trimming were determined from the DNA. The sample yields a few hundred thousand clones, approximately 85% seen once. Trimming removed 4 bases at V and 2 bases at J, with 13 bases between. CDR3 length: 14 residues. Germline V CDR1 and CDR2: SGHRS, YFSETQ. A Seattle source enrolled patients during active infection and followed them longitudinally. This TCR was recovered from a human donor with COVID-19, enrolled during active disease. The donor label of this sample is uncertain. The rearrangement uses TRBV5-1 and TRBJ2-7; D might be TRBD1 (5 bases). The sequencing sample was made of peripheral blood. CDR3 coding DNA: TGCGCCAGCAGCGACGACAGATTCCCCTACGAGCAGTACTTC. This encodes CASSDDRFPYEQYF.